This TCR beta chain originates from a study of shared clonotypes between healthy human individuals. Generated by immunoSEQ multiplex PCR, the TCRdb table keeps only in-frame clones and is missing some. The sample shows over a million clones, roughly 97% of them seen only once. The germline V gene has CDR1 SQVTM and CDR2 ANQGSEA. The CDR3 extends over 15 amino acids. V was shortened by 5 bases and J by 4 bases, with 21 bases between the two germline ends. The chain couples TRBV29-1 to TRBJ2-7, with D possibly TRBD1 on 6 matching bases. The sequence came from a man aged 25 to 40 in good health. Sequencing input: naive CD4+ T cells sorted from blood. Noted subset: CD45RA+ positively selected. CDR3 amino acids: CSVLLQGKVWYEQYF. The CDR3, as DNA: TGCAGCGTTCTCTTACAGGGAAAGGTGTGGTACGAGCAGTACTTC.